This T cell receptor (beta chain) was recorded in a study of radiotherapy plus CTLA-4 blockade in lung cancer. Study in general: Objective response was observed in more than 15% of patients, and disease control in roughly 30%.

General observations from the study: Early blood T cell clone changes and increased post-radiation serum interferon-beta were reportedly the strongest response predictors. Following radiotherapy plus ipilimumab, tumor-derived TCR clones expanded in the blood.

Only in-frame clones appear in the TCRdb table, and some are missing; sequencing was by immunoSEQ multiplex PCR. The sample contains 84,000 or so clones, about 80% of which appear only once. CDR3 size: 17 residues. Per the germline V gene, CDR1 is ENHRY and CDR2 is SYGVKD. V was shortened by 0 bases and J by 11 bases, with 25 bases between the two germline ends. About this clone itself: Its antigen is currently unknown.

Patients with chemo-refractory metastatic non-small-cell lung cancer received focal radiation plus CTLA-4 blockade with ipilimumab. Source: peripheral blood, taken from a patient treated with radiotherapy plus ipilimumab. The J gene is TRBJ1-1, the V gene TRBV10-3; no clear D. This receptor was obtained from a human donor with non-small cell lung cancer that progressed on radiotherapy plus ipilimumab. The CDR3 DNA reads as TGTGCCATCAGTGAGTCGAGGGTAAACGATTTGGGCGCTGTGGCTTTCTTT. Translating it yields CAISESRVNDLGAVAFF.